This T cell receptor beta chain was sequenced during a study of CD8 T cells in Susac syndrome. It was with random hexamers that roughly 0.5 to 1 ug RNA was reverse transcribed. Via MiXCR, TCRdb re-called the immunoSEQ multiplex PCR reads, giving one row per CDR3 protein. The table includes roughly 110,000 distinct CDR3 sequences, under 95% detected once. The CDR3 totals 15 residues. Germline loops: CDR1 SGHTA, CDR2 FQGNSA. With 0 bases removed from V and 3 bases from J, the gap between germline ends came to 12 bases. The chain recombines TRBV7-2 with TRBJ2-7, with no clear D. The clonotype originates from a human donor in good health. Sequencing was done on a sample of CD8+ T cells from PBMCs. Here the CDR3 reads CASSLALDAVYEQYF. The DNA for the CDR3 is TGTGCCAGCAGCTTAGCGCTCGACGCGGTCTACGAGCAGTACTTC.